This T cell receptor beta chain was documented in a study of blood T cells in healthy people across ages. PCR was performed a second time for about 6 to 11 cycles using a sample-barcoded 5' primer and a J-beta primer mix. Via MiXCR, TCRdb re-called the 5' RACE reads, giving one row per CDR3 protein. Counted here are about 930,000 distinct CDR3 sequences, 25% to 30% occurring once; the ten biggest clones make up around 9.6%. Study-wide results and limits: Whereas aged donors had fewer naive CD4+ cells, long-lived donors had more of them and higher diversity.

This clonotype was observed at least ten times. Its antigen is unidentified. Germline loops: CDR1 SGHRS, CDR2 YFSETQ. The CDR3 is 15 amino acids. V gave up 0 bases and J gave up 2 bases, with 12 bases separating them. The same sample was also used in a study of T cells of mothers and their children.

The sequence came from a middle-aged woman in good health. Source material: blood. This sequence joins TRBV5-1 and TRBJ2-7, with D possibly TRBD1 on 6 matching bases. In DNA form, the CDR3 reads TGCGCCAGCAGCTTGGGCTGGGACACCACCTACGAGCAGTACTTC. This codes for CASSLGWDTTYEQYF. The entire variable domain, with the rest obtained from reference TRBV5-1 and TRBJ2-7, is as follows: KAGVTQTPRYLIKTRGQQVTLSCSPISGHRSVSWYQQTPGQGLQFLFEYFSETQRNKGNFPGRFSGRQFSNSRSEMNVSTLELGDSALYLCASSLGWDTTYEQYFGPGTRLTVT.